These 25 T cell receptor beta chains originate from one sample sequenced in a study of blood T cell repertoires in COVID-19. TCRdb's copy holds only in-frame clones and misses some; the assay was immunoSEQ multiplex PCR. In the table there are fewer than 700,000 clones, about 89% of which are singletons. Sequenced input: peripheral blood. The receptors here all came from a woman in her fifties or sixties with COVID-19, enrolled during active disease.

This clone was seen only once. This sequence joins TRBV5-1 and TRBJ1-4; D not resolved. The CDR3 length is 15 residues. CDR1 is SGHRS, CDR2 YFSETQ, per germline. Trimming removed 2 bases at V and 7 bases at J, with 15 bases between. CDR3 nucleotide sequence: TGCGCCAGCAGCTTCGGCAACCCGAGCGGTGAAAAACTGTTTTTT. Translated: CASSFGNPSGEKLFF.

The chain couples TRBV2 to TRBJ2-1; 8 bases are a match to TRBD2. Trimming took 10 bases from V and 2 from J; bases not matched to a gene: 10. The CDR3 is 15 residues long. The germline CDR1 and CDR2 sequences are SNHLY and FYNNEI. This CDR3 reads CATYAAGGAYNEQFF. CDR3 coding DNA: TGTGCCACATACGCTGCGGGGGGTGCCTACAATGAGCAGTTCTTC.

Regarding this clone: The identical CDR3 is also encoded by other nucleotide sequences in the sample. DNA for the CDR3: TGTGCCAGTAGTCCTCCCAGGGGTTATGGCTACACCTTC. This codes for CASSPPRGYGYTF. The rearrangement uses TRBV19 and TRBJ1-2; D may be TRBD1 (6 bases). V lost 5 bases to trimming and J lost 5 bases, with 12 bases between them. Germline assignment: CDR1 LNHDA and CDR2 SQIVND (reference sequence). The CDR3 is made up of 13 amino acids.

The chain combines TRBV2 with TRBJ1-2; D unclear. Germline CDR1 SNHLY, CDR2 FYNNEI. Trimming took 5 bases from V and 4 from J, leaving 8 bases between them. The CDR3 has 12 amino acids. CDR3 sequence (DNA): TGTGCCAGCAGTAGGAGGGCCTATGGCTACACCTTC. Amino acid sequence: CASSRRAYGYTF.

The V and J genes are TRBV11-3 and TRBJ1-1, with 8 bases identical to TRBD1. The CDR3 has 13 residues. J was trimmed by 7 bases and V by 4 bases; bases with no gene match: 5. Per the germline V gene, CDR1 is SGHNT and CDR2 is YENEEA. CDR3 sequence reads: CASSSQGDGEAFF. The CDR3 DNA reads TGTGCCAGCAGCTCACAGGGGGATGGTGAAGCTTTCTTT.

The chain employs TRBV9 and TRBJ2-3, with a tentative D call TRBD1 (6 bases). Germline V gives CDR1 SGDLS, CDR2 YYNGEE. The CDR3 is 15 amino acids. V was pared by 3 bases and J by 2 bases, with 13 bases between. In DNA, the CDR3 is TGTGCCAGCAGCGCATTACAGGGCTTCACAGATACGCAGTATTTT. This sequence encodes CASSALQGFTDTQYF.

This clone was seen a few times. The chain links TRBV4-1 to TRBJ2-1; 10 bases are shared with TRBD2. V shed 1 base and J 7 bases; nucleotides not matched to a gene: 13. There are 18 residues in the CDR3. Looked up from germline, CDR1 is MGHRA and CDR2 is YSYEKL. In DNA form, the CDR3 reads TGCGCCAGCAGCCAAGTATCACTAGCGGGGTTATTTACGAATGAGCAGTTCTTC. Its translation is CASSQVSLAGLFTNEQFF.

The CDR3 region is CASSSYRVSYGYTF. In DNA form, the CDR3 reads TGTGCCAGCAGTTCTTATCGAGTATCTTATGGCTACACCTTC. The V and J genes are TRBV6-6 and TRBJ1-2; D remains unclear. Between the trimmed V and J ends, which lost 4 bases and 5 bases, there was a span of 14 bases. This CDR3 spans 14 amino acids. Germline assignment: CDR1 MNHNY and CDR2 SVGAGI (reference sequence).

The rearrangement links TRBV6-5 to TRBJ2-7, with D tentatively TRBD2 (5 bases). This CDR3 is 15 amino acids long. Germline lookup yields CDR1 MNHEY and CDR2 SVGAGI. V gave up 1 base and J gave up 5 bases, with 15 bases separating them. CDR3 loop: CASSYLDEGSHEQYF. The CDR3 DNA sequence: TGTGCCAGCAGTTACTTGGACGAGGGATCCCACGAGCAGTACTTC.

This clone was observed a handful of times. Distinct nucleotide sequences in the sample also encode this CDR3. The V call is TRBV12-3 or TRBV12-4, the J call TRBJ1-1; no clear D gene. This CDR3 region has 13 residues. Trimming cost V 3 bases and J 1 base, with 6 bases left between them. The CDR3 coding sequence is TGTGCCAGCAGTTTGGGAGGGAACACTGAAGCTTTCTTT. It is translated as CASSLGGNTEAFF.

CDR3 in DNA: TGTGCCAGCAGTTACCCGACTAGCCCCTACAATGAGCAGTTCTTC. Protein product: CASSYPTSPYNEQFF. The chain joins TRBV6-5 to TRBJ2-1; TRBD2 matches 7 bases. Trimming removed 2 bases from V and 2 bases from J; junction bases left unmatched: 3. There are 15 residues in the CDR3. Germline lookup yields CDR1 MNHEY and CDR2 SVGAGI.

The V call is TRBV12-5, the J call TRBJ1-4, with TRBD1 identical over 7 bases. The ends lost 5 bases at V and 5 bases at J; junction bases unmatched: 8. CDR3 length: 15 amino acids. Germline V gives CDR1 LGHNT, CDR2 FRNRAP. The CDR3 nucleotides are TGTGCTAGTGGTGCCCCCGGGACAGAGAATGAAAAACTGTTTTTT. Translation: CASGAPGTENEKLFF. Variable domain in full (rest from reference TRBV12-5 and TRBJ1-4): DARVTQTPRHKVTEMGQEVTMRCQPILGHNTVFWYRQTMMQGLELLAYFRNRAPLDDSGMPKDRFSAEMPDATLATLKIQPSEPRDSAVYFCASGAPGTENEKLFFGSGTQLSVL.

V gene TRBV12-3 or TRBV12-4 combines with J gene TRBJ1-3, with D uncertain. The V and J ends lost 5 bases and 1 base respectively, with 6 bases between them. The CDR3 runs 13 residues. CDR3 sequence reads: CASSPNSGNTIYF. The CDR3 nucleotides are TGTGCCAGCAGTCCAAATTCTGGAAACACCATATATTTT.

The table lists this clone with a few counts. The CDR3 spells CASSQGPRGDSYEQYF. CDR3 coding DNA: TGTGCCAGCAGCCAAGGTCCGCGGGGGGACTCCTACGAGCAGTACTTC. The V gene is TRBV4-2, the J gene TRBJ2-7, with TRBD2 identical over 8 bases. J was trimmed by 0 bases and V by 1 base; bases with no gene match: 5. This CDR3 spans 16 amino acids. Per the germline V gene, CDR1 is LGHNA and CDR2 is YNFKEQ.

The gene calls are TRBV5-5 and TRBJ1-2, with a possible D match to TRBD1 (6 bases). V lost 5 bases and J lost 5, with 13 bases in between. CDR3 size: 13 residues. Looked up from germline, CDR1 is SGHKS and CDR2 is YYEKEE (reference sequence). The CDR3 DNA follows: TGTGCCAGCAGTACCGGGACATTTTATGGCTACACCTTC. Protein product: CASSTGTFYGYTF.

The chain uses TRBV27 and TRBJ2-3, with TRBD1 identical over 8 bases. After removal of 6 bases from V and 3 bases from J, the junction contained 8 bases not matched to a gene. The CDR3 runs 15 residues. The germline V gene encodes CDR1 MNHEY and CDR2 SMNVEV (reference sequence). CDR3 in DNA: TGTGCCAGCAGGGCGACAGGGGTAGGAACAGATACGCAGTATTTT. Translating it yields CASRATGVGTDTQYF.

About this clone itself: Other nucleotide sequences from this sample produce the same CDR3. J is TRBJ2-7 and V is TRBV30; TRBD2 matches at 7 bases. V gave up 3 bases and J gave up 2 bases; unmatched junction bases: 1. From germline, CDR1 is GTSNPN and CDR2 SVGIG (reference sequence). The CDR3 sequence is 12 residues long. As DNA, the CDR3 is TGTGCCTGGAGCCTAGCGGCCTACGAGCAGTACTTC. Encoded protein: CAWSLAAYEQYF.

This chain joins TRBV3-1 (or the pseudogene TRBV3-2) and TRBJ2-7, with D possibly TRBD2 on 5 matching bases. V lost 1 base and J 0 bases, leaving 7 bases between the germline ends. This CDR3 comprises 14 residues. Germline V CDR1 and CDR2: LGHDT, YNNKEL (reference sequence). CDR3 sequence (DNA): TGTGCCAGCAGCCAAGTCGGGGACTCCTACGAGCAGTACTTC. It codes for CASSQVGDSYEQYF.

The rearrangement links TRBV19 to TRBJ2-1; 10 nucleotides match TRBD2. CDR1 is LNHDA, CDR2 SQIVND, per germline (reference sequence). The CDR3 extends over 16 amino acids. V gave up 0 bases and J gave up 4 bases; unmatched junction bases: 3. This chain's CDR3 is CASSIERTSGYNEQFF. The DNA for the CDR3 is TGTGCCAGTAGTATAGAGAGGACTAGCGGATACAATGAGCAGTTCTTC. Filled out from reference TRBV19 and TRBJ2-1, the complete variable domain reads DGGITQSPKYLFRKEGQNVTLSCEQNLNHDAMYWYRQDPGQGLRLIYYSQIVNDFQKGDIAEGYSVSREKKESFPLTVTSAQKNPTAFYLCASSIERTSGYNEQFFGPGTRLTVL.

The chain combines TRBV12-3 or TRBV12-4 with TRBJ2-7; D possibly corresponds to TRBD2 (6 bases). Trimming took 5 bases from V and 8 from J, leaving 13 bases between them. The CDR3 runs 12 residues. In DNA, the CDR3 is TGTGCCAGCAGTCCAGGCGGGGAAAAGCAGTACTTC. This sequence encodes CASSPGGEKQYF.

V and J are TRBV5-6 and TRBJ1-2; 10 positions match TRBD1. This CDR3 is built from 15 residues. The germline gives CDR1 SGHDT, CDR2 YYEEEE. The J segment lost 4 bases and the V segment lost 4 bases, leaving 7 bases of the junction unmatched. The CDR3 spells CASSPETGGGYGYTF. CDR3 DNA: TGTGCCAGCAGCCCAGAGACAGGGGGCGGCTATGGCTACACCTTC.

CDR3 DNA: TGTGCCAGCAGCGATTTGAGGAACACTGAAGCTTTCTTT. Translating it yields CASSDLRNTEAFF. The chain combines TRBV5-5 with TRBJ1-1; D unresolved. The germline V gene has CDR1 SGHKS and CDR2 YYEKEE (reference sequence). The ends were cut back, 4 bases at V and 1 base at J, with 8 bases in the middle. This CDR3 has 13 amino acids.

V usage is TRBV5-1 and J usage is TRBJ2-1; D is perhaps TRBD2 (6 bases). Trimming pared 0 bases from V and 2 bases from J, leaving 9 bases between. The length of the CDR3 is 15 residues. Germline CDR1 reads SGHRS; CDR2 reads YFSETQ. This chain's CDR3 is CASSLAGGAYNEQFF. The CDR3 DNA reads TGCGCCAGCAGCTTGGCTGGCGGGGCCTACAATGAGCAGTTCTTC.

V usage is TRBV5-1 and J usage is TRBJ2-1; 13 nucleotides align to TRBD2. The CDR3 is made up of 17 amino acids. The V and J ends lost 4 bases and 0 bases, in that order; junction bases with no gene match: 4. Germline V lookup: CDR1 SGHRS, CDR2 YFSETQ. This chain's CDR3 is CASSLLAGGFSYNEQFF. The DNA for the CDR3 is TGCGCCAGCAGCCTACTAGCGGGGGGGTTCTCCTACAATGAGCAGTTCTTC.

The chain has TRBV15 and TRBJ1-1; D gene unclear. The ends were cut back, 6 bases at V and 1 base at J, with 12 bases in the middle. This CDR3 has 14 residues. Germline CDR1 LNHNV, CDR2 YYDKDF (reference sequence). The CDR3 spells CATRKRIGNTEAFF. CDR3 DNA sequence: TGTGCCACCAGGAAACGAATCGGGAACACTGAAGCTTTCTTT.